The 18 T cell receptor beta chains given below trace back to one sample, sequenced in a study of low-dose radiotherapy and immunotherapy resistance in tumors (dated by TCRdb to the early 2020s). The intended sense of this specimen's time point label: before trial treatment. The sequencer listed for this sample is Illumina MiniSeq. TCRs were amplified with Phusion for about 22 PCR cycles using a constant-region primer together with the adapter attached to the V primers. The raw public reads went through TCRdb reprocessing: fastp at Q25, MiXCR clone calling, in-frame beta chains kept. Identical CDR3 proteins give one entry, which carries the most common genes and DNA. Recorded for this sample are about 50,000 distinct CDR3 sequences; over 9.5% of them occurred a single time. 6.2% of the sample comes from the top ten. Here the sequenced sample was PBMCs, taken before treatment. Receptors were obtained from a female donor with ovarian cancer.

This clonotype was counted many times. The rearrangement joins TRBV2 to TRBJ2-6; the D is unclear. V was trimmed by 4 bases and J by 0 bases, leaving 7 bases between them. This CDR3 comprises 15 residues. Germline V gene data show CDR1 as SNHLY and CDR2 as FYNNEI. Here the CDR3 reads CASSVSASGANVLTF. CDR3 bases: TGTGCCAGCAGTGTGTCCGCCTCTGGGGCCAACGTCCTGACTTTC.

In its sample, this clonotype was seen many times. The chain carries TRBV29-1 and TRBJ2-7; TRBD1 agrees at 7 bases. The CDR3 runs to 11 residues. The V and J ends lost 4 bases and 6 bases, in that order; junction bases with no gene match: 3. CDR1 is SQVTM and CDR2 is ANQGSEA in the germline V gene. DNA of the CDR3: TGCAGCGTTGGGGGACAGATCGAGCAGTACTTC. Its translation: CSVGGQIEQYF.

Only a few counts were recorded for this clonotype. This chain joins TRBV6-4 and TRBJ2-5; 9 bases fit TRBD2. Trimming took 0 bases from V and 4 from J; bases not matched to a gene: 6. Germline CDR1 is MRHNA and CDR2 is SNTAGT. This CDR3 has 16 residues. CDR3 residues: CASSDSISGRGETQYF. CDR3 bases: TGTGCCAGCAGTGACTCGATTAGCGGGAGAGGAGAGACCCAGTACTTC.

This clonotype was observed many times. This chain links TRBV2 with TRBJ1-1, with D possibly matching TRBD1 (5 bases). The germline V and J ends were trimmed by 7 bases and 4 bases, with 16 bases remaining between them. The germline gives CDR1 SNHLY, CDR2 FYNNEI. The CDR3 runs to 14 residues. The CDR3 coding sequence is TGTGCCAGCACCTCTCTTTGGGGGATCACTGAAGCTTTCTTT. The encoded protein is CASTSLWGITEAFF.

In its sample, this clonotype was seen a few times. The genes are TRBV5-6 and TRBJ1-2, with D possibly TRBD1 on 6 matching bases. The germline V gene encodes CDR1 SGHDT and CDR2 YYEEEE. The CDR3 extends over 15 amino acids. The germline V and J ends were trimmed by 4 bases and 8 bases, with 21 bases remaining between them. The CDR3 DNA is TGTGCCAGCAGCCCGTGGGGGGCGCGAACGGACGGCTACACCTTC. Its protein product is CASSPWGARTDGYTF. The full variable domain, its missing parts supplied by reference TRBV5-6 and TRBJ1-2, is DAGVTQSPTHLIKTRGQQVTLRCSPKSGHDTVSWYQQALGQGPQFIFQYYEEEERQRGNFPDRFSGHQFPNYSSELNVNALLLGDSALYLCASSPWGARTDGYTFGSGTRLTVV.

In this sample, this clonotype turned up a few times. V gene TRBV2 combines with J gene TRBJ2-5; maybe TRBD1 (5 bases). V was clipped by 5 bases and J by 5 bases, with 9 bases between them. The CDR3 has 12 residues. The germline gives CDR1 SNHLY, CDR2 FYNNEI. As DNA, the CDR3 is TGTGCCAGCAGTCCACAGGAGGAGACCCAGTACTTC. Translating gives CASSPQEETQYF. The complete variable domain, with remaining parts taken from reference TRBV2 and TRBJ2-5, reads EPEVTQTPSHQVTQMGQEVILRCVPISNHLYFYWYRQILGQKVEFLVSFYNNEISEKSEIFDDQFSVERPDGSNFTLKIRSTKLEDSAMYFCASSPQEETQYFGPGTRLLVL.

There are many counts of this clonotype. The gene calls are TRBV24-1 and TRBJ2-2, with TRBD1 matching 10 bases. With V trimmed by 7 bases and J by 5 bases, 6 bases remained unmatched. This CDR3 has 15 residues. CDR1 is KGHDR and CDR2 is SFDVKD in the germline V gene. The CDR3 DNA follows: TGTGCCACCAGCGATCCGGGACAGGGGACCGGGGAGCTGTTTTTT. It specifies CATSDPGQGTGELFF.

This clonotype was counted at least ten times. This chain connects TRBV5-1 to TRBJ1-2; possibly TRBD1 for D (5 bases). The germline gives CDR1 SGHRS, CDR2 YFSETQ. V lost 0 bases and J 7 bases, leaving 10 bases between the germline ends. The length of the CDR3 is 13 residues. The chain's CDR3 is CASSLGSGRGYTF. CDR3 nucleotides: TGCGCCAGCAGCTTGGGGTCAGGGCGTGGCTACACCTTC.

This clonotype was found many times. This chain uses TRBV29-1 with TRBJ2-7; TRBD2 matches 8 bases. Unmatched junction bases numbered 2, after V lost 7 bases and J lost 3 bases. Germline CDR1 SQVTM, CDR2 ANQGSEA. The CDR3 consists of 11 residues. In DNA, the CDR3 is TGCAGCGCCGGGACTAGCTACGAGCAGTACTTC. Translating it yields CSAGTSYEQYF.

This clonotype was observed many times. The J gene is TRBJ1-6, the V gene TRBV12-5; D is undetermined. Germline-derived CDR1 and CDR2 are LGHNT and FRNRAP. Deletions cut 7 bases from V and 5 bases from J, with 12 bases between. CDR3 size: 14 residues. CDR3 residues: CASASYKDNSPLHF. CDR3 sequence (DNA): TGTGCTAGTGCCAGCTACAAGGATAATTCACCCCTCCACTTT.

The V gene is TRBV6-1, the J gene TRBJ2-1; D is possibly TRBD1 (6 bases). V shed 5 bases and J shed 5 bases, with 16 bases lying between them. The CDR3 is 15 residues long. Germline CDR1 is MNHNS and CDR2 is SASEGT. The CDR3 DNA reads as TGTGCCAGCAGTTCCCGACAGGCGAGGGACAATGAGCAGTTCTTC. This encodes CASSSRQARDNEQFF.

There are many counts of this clonotype. The chain carries TRBV20-1 and TRBJ2-1; the D gene is possibly TRBD2 (6 bases). V was shortened by 5 bases and J by 8 bases, with 10 bases between the two germline ends. This CDR3 has 11 residues. The germline V gene encodes CDR1 DFQATT and CDR2 SNEGSKA (reference sequence). Here the CDR3 DNA reads TGCAGTGCTCGATGGAGGGATGAGCAGTTCTTC. Translating it yields CSARWRDEQFF.

This clonotype was counted ten times or more. The gene calls are TRBV7-2 and TRBJ1-4, with D tentatively TRBD1 (5 bases). The CDR3 covers 16 residues. With 1 base removed from V and 11 bases from J, the gap between germline ends came to 20 bases. Looked up from germline, CDR1 is SGHTA and CDR2 is FQGNSA. The CDR3 loop reads CASSLVGTAAGGKLFF. The CDR3 DNA is TGTGCCAGCAGCTTAGTAGGGACGGCAGCGGGAGGGAAACTGTTTTTT. Full variable domain (remainder filled in from reference TRBV7-2 and TRBJ1-4): GAGVSQSPSNKVTEKGKDVELRCDPISGHTALYWYRQSLGQGLEFLIYFQGNSAPDKSGLPSDRFSAERTGGSVSTLTIQRTQQEDSAVYLCASSLVGTAAGGKLFFGSGTQLSVL.

This clonotype occurred many times. The V and J genes are TRBV28 and TRBJ1-6, with a tentative D call TRBD1 (5 bases). In germline, CDR1 is MDHEN, CDR2 SYDVKM. V dropped 5 bases and J dropped 9 bases, with 11 bases sitting between them. The CDR3 totals 13 residues. As DNA, the CDR3 is TGTGCCAGCAGTACAGGCACGAGTTCACCCCTCCACTTT. Protein: CASSTGTSSPLHF.

Many counts were recorded for this clonotype. V usage is TRBV11-2 and J usage is TRBJ2-1, with D unclear. The length of the CDR3 is 11 residues. V shed 2 bases and J shed 7 bases, with 3 bases lying between them. From germline, CDR1 is SGHAT and CDR2 FQNNGV. The CDR3 bases are TGTGCCAGCAGCTTACAAAATGAGCAGTTCTTC. Translation: CASSLQNEQFF.

The table lists this clonotype with many counts. The chain links TRBV18 to TRBJ1-1; D is possibly TRBD1 (5 bases). Germline CDR1 and CDR2: KGHSH and LQKENI. The CDR3 is made up of 14 amino acids. Trimming removed 4 bases at V and 4 bases at J, with 13 bases between. DNA of the CDR3: TGTGCCAGCTCACAAATAACCGGGGGCACTGAAGCTTTCTTT. As protein: CASSQITGGTEAFF. Full variable domain (outside the CDR3, taken from reference TRBV18 and TRBJ1-1): NAGVMQNPRHLVRRRGQEARLRCSPMKGHSHVYWYRQLPEEGLKFMVYLQKENIIDESGMPKERFSAEFPKEGPSILRIQQVVRGDSAAYFCASSQITGGTEAFFGQGTRLTVV.

This clonotype turned up a few times. The genes are TRBV6-6 and TRBJ2-1; 8 bases fit TRBD1. Germline CDR1 MNHNY, CDR2 SVGAGI (reference sequence). The V gene end was trimmed by 6 bases and the J gene end by 0 bases; junction bases not matched to a gene: 4. The CDR3 is made up of 15 amino acids. CDR3 amino acids: CASRLQGVSYNEQFF. The CDR3 DNA sequence: TGTGCCAGCAGATTACAGGGGGTCTCCTACAATGAGCAGTTCTTC.

This chain connects TRBV20-1 to TRBJ2-7, with TRBD2 identical over 12 bases. The CDR3 has 18 amino acids. Trimming removed 3 bases from V and 0 bases from J; junction bases left unmatched: 12. CDR1 DFQATT and CDR2 SNEGSKA come from the germline V gene (reference sequence). CDR3 DNA sequence: TGCAGTGCTAGGAAAAGTCTAGCGGGAGGGAAGAGCTCCTACGAGCAGTACTTC. Its protein product is CSARKSLAGGKSSYEQYF.